One TCR beta chain is described in this entry. Primers for the PCR totalled 60 Vbeta and 13 Jbeta. Assay: immunoSEQ multiplex PCR; the TCRdb copy retains only in-frame clones and omits some. The sample has about 130,000 clones, roughly three quarters seen once. The data are from a study of cytomegalovirus exposure and HLA in healthy donors. In the study overall: Counted in an early data release were approximately 85 million unique TCRs from HLA-typed donors.

The sequenced sample was PBMCs. This TCR was sampled from a young man in good health and CMV-seronegative.

The CDR3, as DNA: TGTGCCAGCAGTTTGACCCTAGCGGGAGTGGAGACCCAGTACTTC. Residues: CASSLTLAGVETQYF. The V and J genes are TRBV27 and TRBJ2-5, with 10 bases identical to TRBD2. CDR1 is MNHEY, CDR2 SMNVEV, per germline (reference sequence). The ends lost 3 bases at V and 5 bases at J; junction bases unmatched: 6. The CDR3 consists of 15 residues.